The clone carrying this T cell receptor (beta chain) has at least ten counts. Its matching antigen is unknown. Looked up from germline, CDR1 is DFQATT and CDR2 is SNEGSKA (reference sequence). This CDR3 is 15 amino acids long. V dropped 1 base and J dropped 4 bases, with 14 bases sitting between them. No treatment had been given to any patient before thyroid surgery. With MiXCR, TCRdb called clones anew from the PCR reads. The table lists 7,000 to 10,000 clones, 24% of them singletons, with 15% to 19% in the top ten. This record belongs to a study of metastatic and nonmetastatic thyroid tumors. Turning to the study itself: Repertoires from blood and tumor or nodule tissue of malignant and benign thyroid patients were compared.

Findings of the study overall: Reports indicated that malignant thyroid tumors showed significantly higher TCR beta diversity than benign nodules did, in blood and tumor.

Sequencing was performed on tumor tissue. The clonotype was recovered from a female donor with papillary thyroid cancer or a benign thyroid nodule (not recorded which). Some clones in this sample may be carry-over from other donors' samples. The rearrangement uses TRBV20-1 and TRBJ1-5; the D gene is possibly TRBD1 (5 bases). This CDR3 is CSARVPGPANQPQHF. The CDR3 DNA follows: TGCAGTGCTAGAGTCCCGGGACCGGCAAATCAGCCCCAGCATTTT.